This entry features one TCR beta chain sequence. This specimen belongs to a study of blood T cells in healthy people across ages. Germline loops: CDR1 SGHRS, CDR2 YFSETQ. The CDR3 length is 15 residues. Trimming took 4 bases from V and 5 from J, leaving 18 bases between them. Alongside a J-beta primer mix, a sample-barcoded 5' primer served in a second PCR lasting 7 to 11 cycles. TCRdb independently ran MiXCR on the 5' RACE reads; one entry per CDR3 protein. The sample lists 1.5 million or so distinct CDR3 sequences, 42% occurring once. Sample: blood. This TCR was recovered from a woman in her late teens or twenties in good health. The chain recombines TRBV5-1 with TRBJ2-5; D call uncertain. CDR3 loop: CASSIDLRGVETQYF. The CDR3 region has the DNA TGCGCCAGCAGCATTGACTTACGCGGAGTGGAGACCCAGTACTTC.